This TCR beta chain is from a study of T cells in localized non-small cell lung cancer. Trimming pared 4 bases from V and 7 bases from J, leaving 12 bases between. CDR3 length: 14 amino acids. Germline CDR1 SGHNT, CDR2 YYREEE (reference sequence). This clone was seen a handful of times. The antigen remains unidentified. General study findings and limits: A single tumor region was sequenced, leaving heterogeneity possible. Uninvolved nearby lung showed the greatest T cell clonality, exceeding that found in tumor.

Profiling relied on immunoSEQ multiplex PCR, and the TCRdb table lists in-frame clones only, not all of them. The sample includes 30,000 to 40,000 clones, around 80% of them seen just once. Sequenced here: peripheral blood, sampled before any cancer treatment. V is TRBV5-4 and J is TRBJ1-6, with D uncertain. This sequence originates from a male donor aged 60 or older with stage III squamous cell lung carcinoma. The CDR3 reads CASSQGDGNSPLHF. In DNA form, the CDR3 reads TGTGCCAGCAGCCAAGGAGACGGGAATTCACCCCTCCACTTT.